This T cell receptor (beta chain) was recovered during a study of cytomegalovirus exposure and HLA in healthy donors. The V end lost 5 bases, the J end lost 3 bases, and 14 bases lay between the germline ends. CDR1 and CDR2 (germline): MNHEY, SMNVEV (reference sequence). This CDR3 has 15 amino acids. Vbeta (60) and Jbeta (13) primers were used in the PCR. Here immunoSEQ multiplex PCR was the method, and the copy in TCRdb shows in-frame clones only, minus some. Of over 150,000 clones in the sample, about 80% were seen once. The chain recombines TRBV27 with TRBJ2-4; D possibly corresponds to TRBD1 (6 bases). The sequenced sample was PBMCs. The receptor comes from a girl aged 5 to 17 in good health and CMV-seropositive. The DNA of the CDR3 is TGTGCCAGCAGTCTACGCAGGGGTGGCAAAAACATTCAGTACTTC. This codes for CASSLRRGGKNIQYF.